The text below deals with one T cell receptor beta chain. From germline, CDR1 is SEHNR and CDR2 FQNEAQ (reference sequence). V was cut by 5 bases and J by 0 bases, with 10 bases left in between. This CDR3 has 14 residues. This sample is part of a study of blood T cell repertoires in COVID-19. Study at large: The study drew acute and convalescent COVID-19 samples from the United States, Italy and Spain.

Recovery among Cohort 3 donors was established by two negative PCRs, clearance, or symptom resolution. Source study methods: Amplification of reference gene primers was used by the study to estimate nucleated cell counts. Sequencing used immunoSEQ multiplex PCR; TCRdb keeps in-frame clones, though not all of them. The DNA was the basis for D and trimming; V, J and clone size are from that table. The sample shows a few hundred thousand clones, around 89% of them seen only once. The sample taken for sequencing was PBMCs or T cells enriched from blood (not recorded which). This chain links TRBV7-9 with TRBJ2-5, with TRBD2 as a possible D gene (6 bases). This clonotype originated in a woman between 35 and 50 years old who had recovered from COVID-19. Here the CDR3 reads CASSILADQETQYF. The CDR3 nucleotides are TGTGCCAGCAGCATTTTAGCGGACCAAGAGACCCAGTACTTC.